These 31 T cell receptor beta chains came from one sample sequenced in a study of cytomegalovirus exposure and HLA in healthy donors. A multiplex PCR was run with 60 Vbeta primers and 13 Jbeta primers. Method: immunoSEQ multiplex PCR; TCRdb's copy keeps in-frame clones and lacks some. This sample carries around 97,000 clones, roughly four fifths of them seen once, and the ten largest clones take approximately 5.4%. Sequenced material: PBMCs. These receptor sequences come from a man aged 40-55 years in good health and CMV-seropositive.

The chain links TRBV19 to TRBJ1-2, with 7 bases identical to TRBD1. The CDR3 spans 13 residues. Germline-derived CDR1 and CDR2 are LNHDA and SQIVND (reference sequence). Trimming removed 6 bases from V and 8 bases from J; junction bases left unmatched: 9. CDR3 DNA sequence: TGTGCCAGTAGGCGGGACAGCCCTTTAGGCTACACCTTC. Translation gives CASRRDSPLGYTF.

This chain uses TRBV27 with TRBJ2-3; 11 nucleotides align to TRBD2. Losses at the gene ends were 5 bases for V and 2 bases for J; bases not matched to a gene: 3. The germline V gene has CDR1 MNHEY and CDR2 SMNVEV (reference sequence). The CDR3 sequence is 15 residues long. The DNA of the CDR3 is TGTGCCAGCAGTCCTAGCGGGGGGTACACAGATACGCAGTATTTT. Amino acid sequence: CASSPSGGYTDTQYF.

CDR3 sequence reads: CASSETRARGSVVVGAFF. CDR3 nucleotides: TGTGCCAGCAGTGAAACTAGGGCCAGGGGGAGCGTGGTAGTAGGAGCTTTCTTT. The chain has TRBV2 and TRBJ1-1, with 7 bases identical to TRBD1. After removal of 2 bases from V and 10 bases from J, the junction contained 22 bases not matched to a gene. This CDR3 comprises 18 residues. Germline assignment: CDR1 SNHLY and CDR2 FYNNEI. Supplemented by reference TRBV2 and TRBJ1-1, the full variable domain reads EPEVTQTPSHQVTQMGQEVILRCVPISNHLYFYWYRQILGQKVEFLVSFYNNEISEKSEIFDDQFSVERPDGSNFTLKIRSTKLEDSAMYFCASSETRARGSVVVGAFFGQGTRLTVV.

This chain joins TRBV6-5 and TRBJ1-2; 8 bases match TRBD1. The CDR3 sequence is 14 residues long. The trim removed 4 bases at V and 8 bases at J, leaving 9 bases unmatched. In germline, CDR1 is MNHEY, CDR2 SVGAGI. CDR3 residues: CASSLGQGAGGYTF. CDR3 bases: TGTGCCAGCAGTTTAGGGCAGGGGGCCGGGGGCTACACCTTC.

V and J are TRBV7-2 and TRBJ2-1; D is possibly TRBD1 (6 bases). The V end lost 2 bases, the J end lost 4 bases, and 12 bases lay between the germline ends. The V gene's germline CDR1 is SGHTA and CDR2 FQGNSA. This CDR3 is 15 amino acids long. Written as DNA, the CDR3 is TGTGCCAGCAGCTTAAGCGCGAGGGGGTACAATGAGCAGTTCTTC. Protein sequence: CASSLSARGYNEQFF.

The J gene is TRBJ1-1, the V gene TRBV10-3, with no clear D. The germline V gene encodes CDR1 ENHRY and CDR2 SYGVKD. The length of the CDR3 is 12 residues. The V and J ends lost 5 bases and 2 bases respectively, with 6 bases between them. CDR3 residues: CAISTVNTEAFF. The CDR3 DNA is TGTGCCATCAGTACAGTTAACACTGAAGCTTTCTTT.

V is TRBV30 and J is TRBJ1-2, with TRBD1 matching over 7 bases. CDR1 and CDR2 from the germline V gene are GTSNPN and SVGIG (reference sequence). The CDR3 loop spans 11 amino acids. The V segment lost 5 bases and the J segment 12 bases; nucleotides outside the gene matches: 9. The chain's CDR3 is CAWGQVSKNTF. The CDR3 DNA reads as TGTGCCTGGGGACAGGTCTCTAAAAACACCTTC.

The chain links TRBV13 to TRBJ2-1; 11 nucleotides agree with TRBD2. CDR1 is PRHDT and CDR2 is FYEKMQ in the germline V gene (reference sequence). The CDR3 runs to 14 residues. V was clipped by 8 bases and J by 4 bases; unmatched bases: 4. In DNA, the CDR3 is TGTGCCAGCGCGCGGACTAGCGGGTACAATGAGCAGTTCTTC. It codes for CASARTSGYNEQFF.

DNA of the CDR3: TGTGCATTGGGGAGGCCAGATACGCAGTATTTT. It codes for CALGRPDTQYF. V and J are TRBV2 and TRBJ2-3; perhaps TRBD2 as D (6 bases). Per germline, CDR1 SNHLY and CDR2 FYNNEI. CDR3 size: 11 residues.

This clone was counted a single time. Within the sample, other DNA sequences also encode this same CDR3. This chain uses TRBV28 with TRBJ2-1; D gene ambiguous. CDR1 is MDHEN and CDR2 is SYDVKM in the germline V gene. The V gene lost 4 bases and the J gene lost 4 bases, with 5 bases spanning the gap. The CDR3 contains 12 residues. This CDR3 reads CASSSYYNEQFF. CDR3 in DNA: TGTGCCAGCAGTTCCTATTACAATGAGCAGTTCTTC. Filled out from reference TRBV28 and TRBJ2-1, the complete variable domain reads DVKVTQSSRYLVKRTGEKVFLECVQDMDHENMFWYRQDPGLGLRLIYFSYDVKMKEKGDIPEGYSVSREKKERFSLILESASTNQTSMYLCASSSYYNEQFFGPGTRLTVL.

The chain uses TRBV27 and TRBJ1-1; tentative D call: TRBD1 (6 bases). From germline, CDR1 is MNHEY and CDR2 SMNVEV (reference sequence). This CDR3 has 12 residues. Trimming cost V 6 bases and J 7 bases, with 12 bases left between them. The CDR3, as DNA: TGTGCCAGCAGCCAGGGGTCCCATGAAGCTTTCTTT. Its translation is CASSQGSHEAFF.

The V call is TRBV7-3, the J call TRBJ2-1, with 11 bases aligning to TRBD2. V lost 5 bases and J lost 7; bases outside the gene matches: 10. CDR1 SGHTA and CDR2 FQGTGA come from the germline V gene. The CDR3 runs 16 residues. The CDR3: CASSPTSGGLRNEQFF. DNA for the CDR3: TGTGCCAGCAGCCCCACTAGCGGGGGCTTAAGAAATGAGCAGTTCTTC.

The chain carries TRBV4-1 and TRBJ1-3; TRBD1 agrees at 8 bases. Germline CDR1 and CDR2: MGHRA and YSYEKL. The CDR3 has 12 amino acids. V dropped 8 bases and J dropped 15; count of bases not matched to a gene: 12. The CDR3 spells CASRGTGGAEYF. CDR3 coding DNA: TGCGCCAGCCGCGGGACAGGCGGGGCCGAATATTTT.

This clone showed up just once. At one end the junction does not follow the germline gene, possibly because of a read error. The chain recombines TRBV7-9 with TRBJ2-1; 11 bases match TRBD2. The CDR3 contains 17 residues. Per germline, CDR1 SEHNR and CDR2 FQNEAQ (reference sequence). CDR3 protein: CSSRELAGVRSVHEQFF. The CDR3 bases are TGTTCCAGCAGGGAACTAGCGGGGGTACGGTCAGTCCATGAGCAGTTCTTC.

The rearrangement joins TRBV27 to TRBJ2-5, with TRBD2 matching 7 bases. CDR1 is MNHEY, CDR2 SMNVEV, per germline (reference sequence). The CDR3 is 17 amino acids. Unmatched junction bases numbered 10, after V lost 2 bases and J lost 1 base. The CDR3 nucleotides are TGTGCCAGCAGTTTACTGCCTGTCGGCGGGGGCCAAGAGACCCAGTACTTC. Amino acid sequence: CASSLLPVGGGQETQYF.

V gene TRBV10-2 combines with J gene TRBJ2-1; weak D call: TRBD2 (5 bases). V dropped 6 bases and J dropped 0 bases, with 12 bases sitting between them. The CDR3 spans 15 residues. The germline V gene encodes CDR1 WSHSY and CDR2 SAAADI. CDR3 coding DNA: TGCGCCAGCAGCCCCGAGGGCAGCTCCTACAATGAGCAGTTCTTC. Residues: CASSPEGSSYNEQFF.

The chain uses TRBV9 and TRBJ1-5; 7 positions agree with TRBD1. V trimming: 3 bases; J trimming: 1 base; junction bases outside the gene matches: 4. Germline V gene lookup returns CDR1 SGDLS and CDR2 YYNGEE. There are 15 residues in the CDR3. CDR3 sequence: CASSAGTVSNQPQHF. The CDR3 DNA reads TGTGCCAGCAGCGCCGGGACAGTGAGCAATCAGCCCCAGCATTTT.

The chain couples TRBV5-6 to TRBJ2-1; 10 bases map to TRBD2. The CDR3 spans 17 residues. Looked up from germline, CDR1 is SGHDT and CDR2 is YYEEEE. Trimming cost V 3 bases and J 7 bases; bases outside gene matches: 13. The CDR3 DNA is TGTGCCAGCAGCTCCCTGACTAAAGCGGGGGGGCGGAATGAGCAGTTCTTC. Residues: CASSSLTKAGGRNEQFF.

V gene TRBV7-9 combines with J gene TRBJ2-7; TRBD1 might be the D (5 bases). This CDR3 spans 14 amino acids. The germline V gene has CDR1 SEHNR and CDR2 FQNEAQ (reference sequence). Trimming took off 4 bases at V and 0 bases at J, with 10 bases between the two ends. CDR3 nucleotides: TGTGCCAGCAGCTCGGGCAGGGACTCCTACGAGCAGTACTTC. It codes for CASSSGRDSYEQYF.

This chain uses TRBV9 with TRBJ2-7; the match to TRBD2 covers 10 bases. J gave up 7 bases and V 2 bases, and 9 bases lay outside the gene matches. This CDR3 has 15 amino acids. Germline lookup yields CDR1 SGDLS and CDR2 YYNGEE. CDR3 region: CASSVGSGGAREQYF. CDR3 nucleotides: TGTGCCAGCAGCGTTGGGAGCGGGGGGGCTCGTGAGCAGTACTTC.

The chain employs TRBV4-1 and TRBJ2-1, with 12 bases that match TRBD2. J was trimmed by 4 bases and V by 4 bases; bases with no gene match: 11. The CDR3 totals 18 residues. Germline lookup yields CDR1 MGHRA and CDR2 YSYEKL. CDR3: CASSLAPLLAGGYNEQFF. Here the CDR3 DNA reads TGCGCCAGCAGCCTTGCGCCCTTACTAGCGGGGGGATACAATGAGCAGTTCTTC.

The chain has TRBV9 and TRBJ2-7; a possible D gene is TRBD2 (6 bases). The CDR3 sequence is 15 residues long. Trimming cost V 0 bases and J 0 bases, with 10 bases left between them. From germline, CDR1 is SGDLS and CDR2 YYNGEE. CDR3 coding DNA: TGTGCCAGCAGCGTAGGCGGGGTTAGCTCCTACGAGCAGTACTTC. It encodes CASSVGGVSSYEQYF.

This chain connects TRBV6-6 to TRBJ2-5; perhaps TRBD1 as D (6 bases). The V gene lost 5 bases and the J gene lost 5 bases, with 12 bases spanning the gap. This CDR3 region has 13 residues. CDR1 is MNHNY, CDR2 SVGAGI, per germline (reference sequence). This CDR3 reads CASSVTGIETQYF. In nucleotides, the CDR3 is TGTGCCAGCAGTGTCACAGGGATCGAGACCCAGTACTTC.

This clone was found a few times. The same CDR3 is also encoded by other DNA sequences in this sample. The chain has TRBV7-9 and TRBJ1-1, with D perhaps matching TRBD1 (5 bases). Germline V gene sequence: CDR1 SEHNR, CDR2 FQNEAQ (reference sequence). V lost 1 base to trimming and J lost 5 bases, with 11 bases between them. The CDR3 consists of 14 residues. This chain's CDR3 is CASSLGGSDTEAFF. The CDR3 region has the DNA TGTGCCAGCAGCTTAGGGGGCAGTGATACTGAAGCTTTCTTT.

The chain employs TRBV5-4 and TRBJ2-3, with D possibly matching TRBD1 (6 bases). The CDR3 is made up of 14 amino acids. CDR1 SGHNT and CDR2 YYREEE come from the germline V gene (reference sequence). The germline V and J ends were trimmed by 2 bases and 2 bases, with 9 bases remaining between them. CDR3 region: CASSLGQYTDTQYF. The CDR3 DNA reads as TGTGCCAGCAGCTTAGGACAGTACACAGATACGCAGTATTTT. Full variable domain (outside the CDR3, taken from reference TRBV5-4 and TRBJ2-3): ETGVTQSPTHLIKTRGQQVTLRCSSQSGHNTVSWYQQALGQGPQFIFQYYREEENGRGNFPPRFSGLQFPNYSSELNVNALELDDSALYLCASSLGQYTDTQYFGPGTRLTVL.

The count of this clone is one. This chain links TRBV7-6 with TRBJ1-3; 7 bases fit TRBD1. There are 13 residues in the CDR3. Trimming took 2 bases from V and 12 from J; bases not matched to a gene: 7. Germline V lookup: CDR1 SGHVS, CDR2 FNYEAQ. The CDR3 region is CASSLRQGQGIYF. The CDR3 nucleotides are TGTGCCAGCAGCTTACGACAGGGTCAAGGCATATATTTT. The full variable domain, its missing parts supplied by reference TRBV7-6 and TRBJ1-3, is GAGVSQSPRYKVTKRGQDVALRCDPISGHVSLYWYRQALGQGPEFLTYFNYEAQQDKSGLPNDRFSAERPEGSISTLTIQRTEQRDSAMYRCASSLRQGQGIYFGEGSWLTVV.

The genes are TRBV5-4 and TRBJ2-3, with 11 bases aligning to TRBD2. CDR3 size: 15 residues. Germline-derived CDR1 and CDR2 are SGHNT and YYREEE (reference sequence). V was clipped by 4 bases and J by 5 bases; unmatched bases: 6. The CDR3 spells CASSRLAGGEDTQYF. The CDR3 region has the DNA TGTGCCAGCAGCCGTCTAGCGGGGGGTGAAGATACGCAGTATTTT.

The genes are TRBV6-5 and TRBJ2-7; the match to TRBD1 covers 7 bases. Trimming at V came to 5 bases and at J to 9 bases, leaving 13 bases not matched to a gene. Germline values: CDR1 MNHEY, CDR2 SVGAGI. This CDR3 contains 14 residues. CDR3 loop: CASSQTGAPLRQYF. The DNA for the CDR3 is TGTGCCAGCAGTCAAACAGGGGCCCCCCTAAGGCAGTACTTC.

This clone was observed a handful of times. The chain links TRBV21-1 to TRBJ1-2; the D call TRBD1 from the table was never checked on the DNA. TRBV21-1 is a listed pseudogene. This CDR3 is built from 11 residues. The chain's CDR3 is CASSKSTDYTF. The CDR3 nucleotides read TGTGCCAGCAGCAAATCTACAGACTACACCTTC.

CDR3 sequence: CASSMGQGTSPLHF. Here the CDR3 DNA reads TGCGCCAGCAGCATGGGACAGGGAACTTCACCCCTCCACTTT. This chain links TRBV5-1 with TRBJ1-6, with 9 nucleotides matching TRBD1. The germline gives CDR1 SGHRS, CDR2 YFSETQ. The CDR3 spans 14 residues. V shed 4 bases and J 9 bases; nucleotides not matched to a gene: 5.

The CDR3 coding sequence is TGTGCCAGCAGACGGACAGGGGGCGGCAGGTACGAGCAGTACTTC. Translation gives CASRRTGGGRYEQYF. The chain carries TRBV11-2 and TRBJ2-7; the match to TRBD1 covers 11 bases. The CDR3 contains 15 residues. Trimming cost V 6 bases and J 4 bases; bases outside gene matches: 8. Looked up from germline, CDR1 is SGHAT and CDR2 is FQNNGV.